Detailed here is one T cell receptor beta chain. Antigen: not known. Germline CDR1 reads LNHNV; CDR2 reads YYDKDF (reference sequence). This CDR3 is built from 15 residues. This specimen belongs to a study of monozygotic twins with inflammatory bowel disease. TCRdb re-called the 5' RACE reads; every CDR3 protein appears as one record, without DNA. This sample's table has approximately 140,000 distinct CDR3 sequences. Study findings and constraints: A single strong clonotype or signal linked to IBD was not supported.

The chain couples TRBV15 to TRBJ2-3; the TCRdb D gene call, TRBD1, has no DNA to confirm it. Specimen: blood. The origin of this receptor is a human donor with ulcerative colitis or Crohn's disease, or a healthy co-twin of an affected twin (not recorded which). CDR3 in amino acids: CATSARQGTTDTQYF.